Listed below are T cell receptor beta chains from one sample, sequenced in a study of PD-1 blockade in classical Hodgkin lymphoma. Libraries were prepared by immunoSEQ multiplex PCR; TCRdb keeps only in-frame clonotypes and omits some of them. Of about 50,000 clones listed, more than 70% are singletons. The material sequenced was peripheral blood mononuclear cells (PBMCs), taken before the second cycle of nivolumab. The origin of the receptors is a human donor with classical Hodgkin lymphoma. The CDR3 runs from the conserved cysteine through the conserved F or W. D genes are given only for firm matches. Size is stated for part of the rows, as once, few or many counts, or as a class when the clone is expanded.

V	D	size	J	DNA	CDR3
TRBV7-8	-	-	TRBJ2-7	TGTGCCAGCAGCCTAGGTCTCGAGCAGTACTTC	CASSLGLEQYF
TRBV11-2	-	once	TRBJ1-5	TGTGCCAGCAGCTTAGGGGAAAATAGCAATCAGCCCCAGCATTTT	CASSLGENSNQPQHF
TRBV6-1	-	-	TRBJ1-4	TGTGCCAGCAGTGAGCTCCAGGGCCTGATGAGGCTGTTTTTT	CASSELQGLMRLFF
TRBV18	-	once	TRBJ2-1	TGTGCCAGCTCACCCCCCGGCAAAGGGCCGTATGAGCAGTTCTTC	CASSPPGKGPYEQFF
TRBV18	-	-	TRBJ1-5	TGTGCCAGCTCACCTTATAAGGGGCAGCCGCCCCAGCATTTT	CASSPYKGQPPQHF
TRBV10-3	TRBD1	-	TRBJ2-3	TGTGCCATAACACCGGGACAGGGGAACACAGATACGCAGTATTTT	CAITPGQGNTDTQYF
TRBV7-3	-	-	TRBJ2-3	TGTGCCAGCAGCGTTCAGGTCACAGATACGCAGTATTTT	CASSVQVTDTQYF
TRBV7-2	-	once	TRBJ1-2	TGTGCCAGCAGCTCCCGGACAGTCTATGGCTACACCTTC	CASSSRTVYGYTF
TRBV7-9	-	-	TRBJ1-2	TGTGCCAGCAGCTTAGCCGGACAGAACTATGGCTACACCTTC	CASSLAGQNYGYTF
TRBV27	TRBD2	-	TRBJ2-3	TGTGCCAGCAGTGCCTTAATGTGGGGTAGCGGGGGGCCCCGGGATACGCAGTATTTT	CASSALMWGSGGPRDTQYF
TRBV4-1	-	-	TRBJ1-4	TGCGCCAGCAGCCAAGGAAGTGCAACTAATGAAAAACTGTTTTTT	CASSQGSATNEKLFF
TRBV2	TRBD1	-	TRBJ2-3	TGTGCCAGCAGTACACAACAGGGGGCTTTGGGAGATACGCAGTATTTT	CASSTQQGALGDTQYF
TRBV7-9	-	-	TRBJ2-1	TGTGCCAGCAGCGCTGGGACGTACAATGAGCAGTTCTTC	CASSAGTYNEQFF
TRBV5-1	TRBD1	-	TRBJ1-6	TGCGCCAGCAGCTTGGAGGGGGCGGTTGGTTCACCCCTCCACTTT	CASSLEGAVGSPLHF
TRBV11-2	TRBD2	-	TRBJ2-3	TGTGCCAGCAGCAACCTCGTGGGGCTAGCGGATAGCACAGATACGCAGTATTTT	CASSNLVGLADSTDTQYF
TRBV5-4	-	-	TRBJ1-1	TGTGCCAGCAGCTTTACAGAGAACACTGAAGCTTTCTTT	CASSFTENTEAFF
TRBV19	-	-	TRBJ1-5	TGTGCCAGTAGTAGGATATGGGGAAGCAATCAGCCCCAGCATTTT	CASSRIWGSNQPQHF
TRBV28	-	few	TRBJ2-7	TGTGCCAGCAGTTACCTACAGGGTCCCCTCTACGAGCAGTACTTC	CASSYLQGPLYEQYF
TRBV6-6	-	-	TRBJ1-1	TGTGCCAGCAGTTCATCCTCCGTTCCGGCGAACACTGAAGCTTTCTTT	CASSSSSVPANTEAFF
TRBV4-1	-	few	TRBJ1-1	TGCGCCAGCAGCCAACTACAGTGGAACACTGAAGCTTTCTTT	CASSQLQWNTEAFF
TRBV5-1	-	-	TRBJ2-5	TGCGCCAGCAGCTTGTCAGGGGCCCGTGGGGAGACCCAGTACTTC	CASSLSGARGETQYF
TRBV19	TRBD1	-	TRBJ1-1	TGTGCCAGTAGCCCGGACAGGTCCGCTATGAACACTGAAGCTTTCTTT	CASSPDRSAMNTEAFF
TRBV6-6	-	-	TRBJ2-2	TGTGCCAGCAGTTACAACACCGGGGAGCTGTTTTTT	CASSYNTGELFF
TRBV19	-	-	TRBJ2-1	TGTGCCAGTAGTATAGGCAGTCACAATGAGCAGTTCTTC	CASSIGSHNEQFF
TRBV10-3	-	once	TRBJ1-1	TGTGCCATCAGTGACGGGGGGCTAACCTTGAACACTGAAGCTTTCTTT	CAISDGGLTLNTEAFF
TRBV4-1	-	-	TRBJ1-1	TGCGCCAGCAGCCAGCCGGACTTGAACACTGAAGCTTTCTTT	CASSQPDLNTEAFF
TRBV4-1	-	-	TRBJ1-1	TGCGCCAGCAGCCAAGATTACGCGGGTGCGGCTGAAGCTTTCTTT	CASSQDYAGAAEAFF
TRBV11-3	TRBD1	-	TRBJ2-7	TGTGCCAGCAGTCCTGGGACAGGGAAGTTTTACGAGCAGTACTTC	CASSPGTGKFYEQYF
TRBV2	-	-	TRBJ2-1	TGTGCCAGCAGGGACAATGAGCAGTTCTTC	CASRDNEQFF